This TCR beta chain is from a study of cytomegalovirus exposure and HLA in healthy donors. Primers included in the PCR were 60 Vbeta and 13 Jbeta primers. Some clones are missing from TCRdb's copy, which holds only in-frame ones; the method was immunoSEQ multiplex PCR. Of 150,000 to 200,000 clones listed, more than 65% are singletons. The J segment lost 5 bases and the V segment lost 5 bases, leaving 13 bases of the junction unmatched. This CDR3 is 17 amino acids long. Per the germline V gene, CDR1 is SGHVS and CDR2 is FNYEAQ. This clonotype was sampled from a man between 50 and 59 years old in good health and CMV-seropositive. Sequenced input: PBMCs. V usage is TRBV7-6 and J usage is TRBJ2-1, with 9 bases aligning to TRBD2. The CDR3: CASSHPTGLAGNNEQFF. The CDR3 bases are TGTGCCAGCAGCCATCCAACGGGGCTAGCGGGGAACAATGAGCAGTTCTTC.